One T cell receptor (beta chain) is described in this entry. The J segment lost 4 bases and the V segment lost 2 bases, leaving 2 bases of the junction unmatched. Germline assignment: CDR1 SGHAT and CDR2 FQDESV (reference sequence). The CDR3 consists of 15 residues. These data are taken from a study of blood T cell repertoires in COVID-19. In the study's own analysis: Using reference gene primer amplification, nucleated cell counts were estimated. TCRdb's copy holds only in-frame clones and misses some; the assay was immunoSEQ multiplex PCR. The DNA gave D and trimming, while V, J and clone size come from that table. The sample shows 250,000 to 350,000 clones, 84% of them seen only once.

The chain links TRBV11-1 to TRBJ2-2, with 9 bases fitting TRBD2. The clonotype comes from a person in their 70s with COVID-19, enrolled during active disease. Sequenced sample: peripheral blood. Here the CDR3 DNA reads TGTGCCAGCAGCTTAAGACTAGCGGCCACCGGGGAGCTGTTTTTT. The encoded protein is CASSLRLAATGELFF.